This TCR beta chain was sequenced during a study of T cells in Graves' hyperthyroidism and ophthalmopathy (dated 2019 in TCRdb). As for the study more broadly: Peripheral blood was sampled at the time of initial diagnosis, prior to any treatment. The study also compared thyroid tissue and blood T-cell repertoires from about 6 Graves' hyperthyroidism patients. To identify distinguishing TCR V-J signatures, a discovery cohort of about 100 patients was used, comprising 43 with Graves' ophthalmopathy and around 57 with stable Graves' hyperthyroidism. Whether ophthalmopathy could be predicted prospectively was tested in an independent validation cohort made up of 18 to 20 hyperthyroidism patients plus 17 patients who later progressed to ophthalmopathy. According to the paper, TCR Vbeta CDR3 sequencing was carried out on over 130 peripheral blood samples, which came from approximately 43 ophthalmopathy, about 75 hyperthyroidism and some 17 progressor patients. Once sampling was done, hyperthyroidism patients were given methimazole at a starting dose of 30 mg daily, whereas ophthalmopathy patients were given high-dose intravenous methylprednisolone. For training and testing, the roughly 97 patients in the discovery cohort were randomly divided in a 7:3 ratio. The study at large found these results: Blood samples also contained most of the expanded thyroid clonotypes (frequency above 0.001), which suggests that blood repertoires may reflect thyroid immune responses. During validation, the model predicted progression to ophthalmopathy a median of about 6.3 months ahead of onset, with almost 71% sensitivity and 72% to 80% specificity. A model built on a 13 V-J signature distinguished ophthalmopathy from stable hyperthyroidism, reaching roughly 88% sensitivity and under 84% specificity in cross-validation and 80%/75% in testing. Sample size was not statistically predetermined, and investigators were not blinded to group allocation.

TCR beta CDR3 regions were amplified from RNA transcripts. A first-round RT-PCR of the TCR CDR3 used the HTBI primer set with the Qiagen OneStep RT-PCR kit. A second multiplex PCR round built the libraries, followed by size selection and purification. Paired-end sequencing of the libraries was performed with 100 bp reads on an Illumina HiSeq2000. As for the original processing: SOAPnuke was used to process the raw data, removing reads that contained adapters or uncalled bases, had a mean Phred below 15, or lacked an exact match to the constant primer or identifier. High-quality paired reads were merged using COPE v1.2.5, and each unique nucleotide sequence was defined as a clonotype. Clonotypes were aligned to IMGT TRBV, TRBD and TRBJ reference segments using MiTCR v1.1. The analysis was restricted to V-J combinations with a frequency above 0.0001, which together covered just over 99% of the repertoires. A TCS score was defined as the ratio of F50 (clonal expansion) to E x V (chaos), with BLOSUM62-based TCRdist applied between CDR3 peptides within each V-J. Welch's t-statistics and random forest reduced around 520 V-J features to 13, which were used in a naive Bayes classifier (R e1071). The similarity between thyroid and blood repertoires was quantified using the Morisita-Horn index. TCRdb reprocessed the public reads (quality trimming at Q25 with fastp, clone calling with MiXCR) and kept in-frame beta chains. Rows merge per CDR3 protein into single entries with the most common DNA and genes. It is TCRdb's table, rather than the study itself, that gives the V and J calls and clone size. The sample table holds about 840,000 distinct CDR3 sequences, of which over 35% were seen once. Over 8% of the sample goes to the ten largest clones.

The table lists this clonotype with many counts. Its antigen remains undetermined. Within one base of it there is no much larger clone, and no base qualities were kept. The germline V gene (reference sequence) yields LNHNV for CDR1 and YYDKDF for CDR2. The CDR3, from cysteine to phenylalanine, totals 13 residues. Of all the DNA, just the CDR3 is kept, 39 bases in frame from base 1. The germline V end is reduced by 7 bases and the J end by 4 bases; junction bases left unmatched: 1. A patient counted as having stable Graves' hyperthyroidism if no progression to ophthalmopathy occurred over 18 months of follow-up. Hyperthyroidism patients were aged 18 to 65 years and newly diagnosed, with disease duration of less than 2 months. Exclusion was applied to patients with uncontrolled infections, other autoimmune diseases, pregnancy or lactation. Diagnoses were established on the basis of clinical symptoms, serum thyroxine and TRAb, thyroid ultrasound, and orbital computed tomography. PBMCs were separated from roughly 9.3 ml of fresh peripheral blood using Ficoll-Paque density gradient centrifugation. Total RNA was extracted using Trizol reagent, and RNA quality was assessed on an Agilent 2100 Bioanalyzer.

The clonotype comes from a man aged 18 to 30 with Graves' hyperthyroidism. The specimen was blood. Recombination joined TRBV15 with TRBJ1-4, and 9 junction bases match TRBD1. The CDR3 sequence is CATKGQGNEKLFF. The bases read TGTGCCACCAAGGGACAGGGTAATGAAAAACTGTTTTTT. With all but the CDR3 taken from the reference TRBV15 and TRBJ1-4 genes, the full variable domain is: DAMVIQNPRYQVTQFGKPVTLSCSQTLNHNVMYWYQQKSSQAPKLLFHYYDKDFNNEADTPDNFQSRRPNTSFCFLDIRSPGLGDTAMYLCATKGQGNEKLFFGSGTQLSVL.